These T cell receptor beta chains were read from a single sample in a study of blood T cell repertoires in COVID-19. The repertoire was sequenced with immunoSEQ multiplex PCR; TCRdb's copy has only in-frame clones and lacks some. The table lists roughly 240,000 clones, approximately 90% of them singletons, with 2% to 2.5% in the top ten. The specimen sequenced was PBMCs or T cells enriched from blood (not recorded which). The receptors come from a woman between 40 and 50 years old with acute COVID-19. Each CDR3 is given with its conserved first and last residue. A D gene is named only where the DNA matches it firmly. Size tells how often a clone was seen (once, few, many) or the class of an expanded clone, and some rows leave it out.

CDR3aa	CDR3nt	v_gene	abundance	d_gene	j_gene
CAGGAGGARSTDTQYF	TGTGCCGGAGGAGCGGGGGGGGCCCGTAGCACAGATACGCAGTATTTT	TRBV7-8	.	TRBD2	TRBJ2-3
CASSAPGGNQPQHF	TGTGCCAGCAGCGCCCCGGGAGGCAATCAGCCCCAGCATTTT	TRBV7-6	.	.	TRBJ1-5
CATSDYPKGAVNEQFF	TGTGCCACCAGTGACTACCCAAAGGGGGCCGTGAATGAGCAGTTCTTC	TRBV24-1	.	TRBD1	TRBJ2-1
CASSQARSSGRQKTQYF	TGTGCCAGCAGCCAAGCAAGGAGTAGCGGGAGACAAAAGACCCAGTACTTC	TRBV3-1/TRBV3-2	.	TRBD2	TRBJ2-5
CASETRQGEGYTF	TGTGCCAGCGAAACGAGACAGGGAGAAGGCTACACCTTC	TRBV9	many	TRBD1	TRBJ1-2
CASSETGRSPLHF	TGTGCCAGCAGTGAGACAGGGAGATCACCCCTCCACTTT	TRBV6-1	.	TRBD1	TRBJ1-6
CASSQDRGGNSPLHF	TGCGCCAGCAGCCAAGATCGGGGAGGGAATTCACCCCTCCACTTT	TRBV4-3	.	.	TRBJ1-6
CASTEGAANTGELFF	TGTGCCAGCACCGAGGGGGCAGCGAACACCGGGGAGCTGTTTTTT	TRBV2	once	TRBD1	TRBJ2-2
CATGQNYGYTF	TGTGCCACAGGACAGAACTATGGCTACACCTTC	TRBV12-3/TRBV12-4	.	.	TRBJ1-2
CASSFSPGGSQPQHF	TGTGCCAGCAGTTTTTCGCCAGGGGGAAGTCAGCCCCAGCATTTT	TRBV27	few	TRBD1	TRBJ1-5
CASSNTGYGYTF	TGTGCCAGTAGTAACACAGGCTATGGCTACACCTTC	TRBV19	.	.	TRBJ1-2
CASTREVGGLASTDTQYF	TGTGCCAGCACCCGGGAAGTGGGGGGACTAGCGAGTACAGATACGCAGTATTTT	TRBV5-4	.	TRBD2	TRBJ2-3
CASTNRANTEAFF	TGTGCCAGTACAAACAGGGCGAACACTGAAGCTTTCTTT	TRBV19	.	.	TRBJ1-1
CASSHGQGLSDTQYF	TGTGCCAGCAGCCACGGACAGGGACTGTCAGATACGCAGTATTTT	TRBV7-9	.	TRBD1	TRBJ2-3
CASSLAGLTYNEQFF	TGTGCCAGCAGCTTAGCGGGACTAACTTACAATGAGCAGTTCTTC	TRBV7-8	.	TRBD2	TRBJ2-1
CASSPRGGINSGANVLTF	TGTGCCAGCTCTCCCCGGGGAGGAATCAACTCTGGGGCCAACGTCCTGACTTTC	TRBV18	.	.	TRBJ2-6
CSASTGGNTEAFF	TGCAGCGCCTCAACGGGGGGGAACACTGAAGCTTTCTTT	TRBV29-1	.	.	TRBJ1-1
CASSPTLSTGAGTEAFF	TGTGCCAGCAGCCCCACCCTTTCGACAGGGGCGGGCACTGAAGCTTTCTTT	TRBV7-2	.	TRBD1	TRBJ1-1
CASSSVGGGSSYEQYF	TGTGCCAGCAGCTCCGTCGGGGGGGGAAGCTCCTACGAGCAGTACTTC	TRBV27	.	TRBD2	TRBJ2-7
CAWTPWGGPSGNTIYF	TGTGCCTGGACCCCCTGGGGGGGACCCTCTGGAAACACCATATATTTT	TRBV30	.	.	TRBJ1-3
CASSQDIPGAYGYTF	TGCGCCAGCAGCCAAGATATTCCAGGGGCCTATGGCTACACCTTC	TRBV4-1	few	.	TRBJ1-2
CSAPGNYGYTF	TGCAGTGCCCCGGGGAACTATGGCTACACCTTC	TRBV20-1	.	.	TRBJ1-2
CASSGSGGAQFF	TGTGCCAGCAGTGGAAGCGGGGGGGCCCAGTTCTTC	TRBV2	.	TRBD2	TRBJ2-1
CASTGGDSPYNYGYTF	TGTGCCAGTACAGGGGGCGATTCCCCCTATAACTATGGCTACACCTTC	TRBV19	.	TRBD1	TRBJ1-2
CASHPAQGETQYF	TGTGCCAGCCATCCGGCCCAGGGAGAGACCCAGTACTTC	TRBV19	once	.	TRBJ2-5
CATSDPLSGTEAFF	TGTGCCACCAGTGACCCCCTGAGCGGTACTGAAGCTTTCTTT	TRBV24-1	.	.	TRBJ1-1
CASSARDQGGGSPLHF	TGTGCCAGCAGCGCTAGGGATCAGGGAGGGGGTTCACCCCTCCACTTT	TRBV7-9	few	.	TRBJ1-6
CAISEEQLMNTEAFF	TGTGCCATCAGTGAGGAACAGCTCATGAACACTGAAGCTTTCTTT	TRBV10-3	.	.	TRBJ1-1
CASSLELIGELFF	TGTGCCAGCAGCTTAGAGCTAATCGGGGAGCTGTTTTTT	TRBV7-2	.	.	TRBJ2-2
CASSLVFGRADLTDTQYF	TGTGCCAGCAGCTTAGTTTTTGGGCGGGCGGACCTCACAGATACGCAGTATTTT	TRBV7-9	.	.	TRBJ2-3
CASSYGAGVETDTQYF	TGTGCCAGCAGTTACGGGGCGGGAGTCGAAACAGATACGCAGTATTTT	TRBV6-5	.	TRBD2	TRBJ2-3
CASSPLAGSIDYGYTF	TGTGCCAGCTCACCGTTGGCAGGGTCGATCGACTATGGCTACACCTTC	TRBV18	.	.	TRBJ1-2
CASSWGQNTEAFF	TGTGCCAGCAGTTGGGGACAAAACACTGAAGCTTTCTTT	TRBV6-4	.	.	TRBJ1-1
CAISSRGGQETQYF	TGTGCCATCAGTTCGCGGGGAGGGCAAGAGACCCAGTACTTC	TRBV10-3	.	TRBD2	TRBJ2-5
CSVDTGVGNTEAFF	TGCAGCGTTGATACGGGGGTTGGGAACACTGAAGCTTTCTTT	TRBV29-1	.	.	TRBJ1-1
CASSSTQGNTEAFF	TGTGCCAGCAGCTCTACCCAGGGGAACACTGAAGCTTTCTTT	TRBV11-2	.	.	TRBJ1-1
CASSKKQGGDEQYF	TGTGCCAGCAGCAAGAAACAGGGGGGCGACGAGCAGTACTTC	TRBV3-1/TRBV3-2	.	TRBD1	TRBJ2-7
CASSPTQGVLETQYF	TGTGCCAGCAGCCCCACCCAGGGGGTTTTGGAGACCCAGTACTTC	TRBV5-4	.	TRBD1	TRBJ2-5
CASRRGGVLSSGNTIYF	TGTGCCAGCAGGAGGGGAGGAGTACTAAGCTCTGGAAACACCATATATTTT	TRBV2	.	.	TRBJ1-3
CASSLATGGNSPLHF	TGTGCCAGCAGCTTGGCAACAGGGGGCAATTCACCCCTCCACTTT	TRBV5-6	.	TRBD1	TRBJ1-6
CASSPTSGGAGADTQYF	TGTGCCAGCTCACCCACTAGCGGGGGGGCCGGGGCAGATACGCAGTATTTT	TRBV18	.	TRBD2	TRBJ2-3
CASRPRVYSNQPQHF	TGTGCCAGCAGGCCCAGGGTCTATAGCAATCAGCCCCAGCATTTT	TRBV6-5	once	.	TRBJ1-5
CASRLTSRETQYF	TGTGCCAGCAGATTGACTAGCAGGGAGACCCAGTACTTC	TRBV5-6	.	TRBD2	TRBJ2-5
CASSSNYGYTF	TGTGCCAGCAGTTCGAACTATGGCTACACCTTC	TRBV12-3/TRBV12-4	.	.	TRBJ1-2
CATSDPRDRFQPQHF	TGTGCCACCAGTGACCCAAGGGACAGGTTCCAGCCCCAGCATTTT	TRBV24-1	once	TRBD1	TRBJ1-5
CACLTGGFYEQYF	TGTGCCTGCCTAACAGGGGGGTTCTACGAGCAGTACTTC	TRBV30	.	TRBD1	TRBJ2-7
CASGLAGNDEQFF	TGTGCCAGTGGGCTAGCGGGAAACGATGAGCAGTTCTTC	TRBV12-3/TRBV12-4	.	TRBD2	TRBJ2-1
CASRIYRDSPDTQYF	TGTGCCAGCAGGATCTACCGGGACAGCCCAGATACGCAGTATTTT	TRBV2	.	TRBD1	TRBJ2-3
CASSERESRNEQFF	TGTGCCAGCAGCGAGAGGGAGAGTAGGAATGAGCAGTTCTTC	TRBV9	.	.	TRBJ2-1
CASSPSTSAGELFF	TGTGCCAGCAGCCCCTCGACTAGCGCCGGGGAGCTGTTTTTT	TRBV9	.	TRBD2	TRBJ2-2
CASALTGSNTEAFF	TGTGCCAGCGCCTTGACAGGGAGTAATACTGAAGCTTTCTTT	TRBV2	.	TRBD1	TRBJ1-1
CASSPKAGRFGQPQHF	TGTGCCAGCAGCCCAAAGGCAGGGCGGTTCGGTCAGCCCCAGCATTTT	TRBV11-2	.	.	TRBJ1-5
CAIGSGEETQYF	TGTGCCATAGGTTCCGGGGAAGAGACCCAGTACTTC	TRBV10-3	.	.	TRBJ2-5
CASSVVGRASEQFF	TGTGCCAGCAGCGTAGTCGGGAGGGCCTCTGAGCAGTTCTTC	TRBV9	.	TRBD2	TRBJ2-1
CASSYRTFYGYTF	TGTGCCAGCAGCTATAGGACTTTCTATGGCTACACCTTC	TRBV7-2	few	.	TRBJ1-2
CASSVAGEGEKLFF	TGTGCCAGCAGCGTAGCAGGGGAGGGAGAAAAACTGTTTTTT	TRBV9	.	.	TRBJ1-4
CASSPTPTTSAEQFF	TGTGCCAGCAGCCCTACCCCCACAACTAGCGCCGAGCAGTTCTTC	TRBV5-8	few	TRBD2	TRBJ2-1